The 28 T cell receptor beta chains given below trace back to one sample, sequenced in a study of blood T cell repertoires in COVID-19. Assay: immunoSEQ multiplex PCR; the TCRdb copy retains only in-frame clones and omits some. The sample has around 200,000 clones; around 85% are singletons. The sequencing input was peripheral blood. These receptor sequences come from a person aged 65 to 79 with COVID-19, enrolled during active disease.

In its sample, this clone was seen a few times. The chain combines TRBV18 with TRBJ2-2; 7 nucleotides match TRBD2. From germline, CDR1 is KGHSH and CDR2 LQKENI. V lost 2 bases to trimming and J lost 1 base; unmatched junction nucleotides: 4. CDR3 length: 16 residues. The CDR3: CASSPEGLGNTGELFF. For the CDR3, the DNA is TGTGCCAGCTCACCAGAAGGACTAGGGAACACCGGGGAGCTGTTTTTT.

This chain connects TRBV6-5 to TRBJ1-1, with 8 nucleotides matching TRBD1. Germline CDR1 MNHEY, CDR2 SVGAGI. The CDR3 spans 14 residues. Losses at the gene ends were 7 bases for V and 4 bases for J; bases not matched to a gene: 8. The CDR3 is CASNFRGHGTEAFF. In DNA form, the CDR3 reads TGTGCCAGCAATTTCAGGGGGCACGGCACTGAAGCTTTCTTT.

This clone came up many times. The rearrangement uses TRBV7-8 and TRBJ1-4, with 7 bases identical to TRBD1. The CDR3 covers 13 residues. Trimming took 5 bases from V and 8 from J; bases not matched to a gene: 5. Per germline, CDR1 SGHVS and CDR2 FQNEAQ. CDR3 sequence: CASSPRDREKLFF. CDR3 DNA: TGTGCCAGCAGCCCTCGGGACAGAGAAAAACTGTTTTTT.

V is TRBV19 and J is TRBJ2-7; D may be TRBD1 (6 bases). CDR1 is LNHDA, CDR2 SQIVND, per germline (reference sequence). The CDR3 length is 15 residues. Trimming removed 6 bases from V and 0 bases from J, with 15 bases in between. Here the CDR3 reads CASSLTGSPSYEQYF. CDR3 coding DNA: TGTGCCAGTAGCCTCACAGGGTCGCCCTCCTACGAGCAGTACTTC.

The chain combines TRBV5-5 with TRBJ2-7; 7 nucleotides match TRBD2. The CDR3 is 15 residues long. Germline loops: CDR1 SGHKS, CDR2 YYEKEE (reference sequence). J was trimmed by 4 bases and V by 4 bases; bases with no gene match: 11. CDR3 DNA: TGTGCCAGCAGCAGTCCCGGGACTACCCCTTACGAGCAGTACTTC. Translating it yields CASSSPGTTPYEQYF.

The rearrangement uses TRBV27 and TRBJ1-5, with 7 positions matching TRBD1. V was clipped by 0 bases and J by 2 bases; unmatched bases: 7. The CDR3 sequence is 17 residues long. The germline V gene has CDR1 MNHEY and CDR2 SMNVEV (reference sequence). The CDR3 here is CASSLSRGQMGNQPQHF. DNA for the CDR3: TGTGCCAGCAGTTTATCGAGGGGGCAGATGGGCAATCAGCCCCAGCATTTT.

This chain joins TRBV28 and TRBJ1-1, with 7 bases fitting TRBD1. J was trimmed by 5 bases and V by 6 bases; bases with no gene match: 6. The CDR3 is 13 amino acids. CDR1 and CDR2 (germline): MDHEN, SYDVKM. In nucleotides, the CDR3 is TGTGCCAGCAGGGGTTCAGGGGGAACTGAAGCTTTCTTT. Translated, it gives CASRGSGGTEAFF.

DNA for the CDR3: TGTGCCAGCAAAGAGGAACAACATAATTCACCCCTCCACTTT. Translated: CASKEEQHNSPLHF. The V and J genes are TRBV6-6 and TRBJ1-6, with D unclear. The CDR3 totals 14 residues. Deletions cut 7 bases from V and 5 bases from J, with 12 bases between. Germline V gene sequence: CDR1 MNHNY, CDR2 SVGAGI (reference sequence).

The V and J genes are TRBV15 and TRBJ2-7; 7 nucleotides align to TRBD1. The CDR3 is made up of 15 amino acids. V was pared by 5 bases and J by 3 bases, with 10 bases of the junction left unmatched. Germline assignment: CDR1 LNHNV and CDR2 YYDKDF (reference sequence). The CDR3, as DNA: TGTGCCACCAGCCCGGGACAGCCCTTCCTCTACGAGCAGTACTTC. It encodes CATSPGQPFLYEQYF.

The V gene is TRBV28, the J gene TRBJ1-6; D not resolved. The CDR3 loop spans 15 amino acids. Between the trimmed V and J ends, which lost 3 bases and 8 bases, there was a span of 14 bases. The germline gives CDR1 MDHEN, CDR2 SYDVKM. CDR3 loop: CASSFTGVLDSPLHF. The CDR3 coding sequence is TGTGCCAGCAGTTTTACCGGGGTCCTGGATTCACCCCTCCACTTT.

The rearrangement joins TRBV6-6 to TRBJ2-3; D call uncertain. Between the trimmed V and J ends, which lost 7 bases and 0 bases, there was a span of 8 bases. Germline CDR1 and CDR2: MNHNY and SVGAGI (reference sequence). This CDR3 has 13 residues. CDR3 residues: CASNGFSTDTQYF. As DNA, the CDR3 is TGTGCCAGCAACGGGTTTAGCACAGATACGCAGTATTTT.

The chain joins TRBV7-3 to TRBJ1-1; TRBD1 is a possible D gene (5 bases). Per the germline V gene, CDR1 is SGHTA and CDR2 is FQGTGA. The CDR3 runs to 15 residues. The V and J ends lost 1 base and 5 bases respectively, with 14 bases between them. The CDR3 DNA follows: TGTGCCAGCAGCTTAATGGCAGGGAAGGATACTGAAGCTTTCTTT. The encoded protein is CASSLMAGKDTEAFF.

This clone was detected only once. This sequence joins TRBV7-2 and TRBJ2-7; possible D gene TRBD2, 6 bases. V lost 1 base to trimming and J lost 2 bases, with 9 bases between them. The CDR3 spans 14 residues. Germline V lookup: CDR1 SGHTA, CDR2 FQGNSA. The CDR3 sequence is CASSLDPGAYEQYF. The CDR3 coding sequence is TGTGCCAGCAGCTTAGATCCGGGGGCCTACGAGCAGTACTTC. Full variable domain (remainder filled in from reference TRBV7-2 and TRBJ2-7): GAGVSQSPSNKVTEKGKDVELRCDPISGHTALYWYRQSLGQGLEFLIYFQGNSAPDKSGLPSDRFSAERTGGSVSTLTIQRTQQEDSAVYLCASSLDPGAYEQYFGPGTRLTVT.

This chain connects TRBV28 to TRBJ2-1; TRBD1 is a possible D gene (6 bases). CDR3 length: 13 residues. The germline V gene encodes CDR1 MDHEN and CDR2 SYDVKM. The germline V and J ends were trimmed by 8 bases and 3 bases, with 11 bases remaining between them. This CDR3 is CASARGHYNEQFF. DNA for the CDR3: TGTGCCAGCGCTAGGGGACACTACAATGAGCAGTTCTTC.

CDR3 loop: CAISAQTGTDGNTIYF. The CDR3 DNA is TGTGCCATCAGTGCCCAGACAGGGACGGATGGAAACACCATATATTTT. V usage is TRBV10-3 and J usage is TRBJ1-3; 7 bases are shared with TRBD1. The CDR3 is 16 amino acids. V gave up 4 bases and J gave up 3 bases; unmatched junction bases: 9. Germline values: CDR1 ENHRY, CDR2 SYGVKD.

The rearrangement uses TRBV3-1 (or the pseudogene TRBV3-2) and TRBJ2-1; 10 positions match TRBD2. The ends lost 4 bases at V and 7 bases at J; junction bases unmatched: 4. The CDR3 totals 14 residues. Germline-derived CDR1 and CDR2 are LGHDT and YNNKEL (reference sequence). This chain's CDR3 is CASSPGLAKNEQFF. CDR3 coding DNA: TGTGCCAGCAGCCCGGGACTAGCGAAGAATGAGCAGTTCTTC.

The chain carries TRBV6-5 and TRBJ2-1, with 10 positions matching TRBD1. Germline V CDR1 and CDR2: MNHEY, SVGAGI. The CDR3 is made up of 16 amino acids. V was clipped by 4 bases and J by 6 bases; unmatched bases: 9. The CDR3 DNA follows: TGTGCCAGCAGTTCTGCTCGGCGGACAGGGGGCAATGAGCAGTTCTTC. Protein product: CASSSARRTGGNEQFF.

This sequence joins TRBV7-3 and TRBJ1-1, with D possibly TRBD1 on 6 matching bases. The V end lost 6 bases, the J end lost 4 bases, and 12 bases lay between the germline ends. The CDR3 covers 13 residues. CDR1 and CDR2 from the germline V gene are SGHTA and FQGTGA. The CDR3 DNA is TGTGCCAGCAGTCTGGACAGAACCACTGAAGCTTTCTTT. Translated, it gives CASSLDRTTEAFF.

V is TRBV28 and J is TRBJ2-3; the D is unclear. The CDR3 length is 14 residues. Germline V gene sequence: CDR1 MDHEN, CDR2 SYDVKM. V dropped 1 base and J dropped 6 bases, with 11 bases sitting between them. The CDR3 DNA sequence: TGTGCCAGCAGTTTATCACGGGTCCAGGATACGCAGTATTTT. Translating it yields CASSLSRVQDTQYF.

The V and J genes are TRBV6-5 and TRBJ1-2, with TRBD1 matching 10 bases. V was pared by 4 bases and J by 8 bases, with 7 bases of the junction left unmatched. Germline CDR1 reads MNHEY; CDR2 reads SVGAGI. The CDR3 is 14 amino acids. CDR3 bases: TGTGCCAGCAGTTTAACCGGGACAGGGGCCGGCTACACCTTC. Translation: CASSLTGTGAGYTF.

This CDR3 reads CASSQDLGGVTEAFF. CDR3 sequence (DNA): TGCGCCAGCAGCCAAGATCTTGGAGGGGTCACTGAAGCTTTCTTT. The rearrangement links TRBV4-3 to TRBJ1-1, with D possibly matching TRBD1 (5 bases). V was cut by 0 bases and J by 4 bases, with 12 bases left in between. CDR3 size: 15 residues. Germline V gene lookup returns CDR1 LGHNA and CDR2 YSLEER.

This clone was seen once. This rearrangement joins TRBV14 to TRBJ2-6, with D perhaps matching TRBD2 (7 bases). Germline CDR1 and CDR2: SGHDN and FVKESK. The CDR3 extends over 15 amino acids. V was clipped by 4 bases and J by 2 bases, with 9 bases between them. CDR3 loop: CASSRGGPGANVLTF. Written as DNA, the CDR3 is TGTGCCAGCAGCCGCGGGGGCCCTGGGGCCAACGTCCTGACTTTC.

The chain employs TRBV19 and TRBJ1-2, with 7 bases identical to TRBD1. The CDR3 contains 15 residues. The J segment lost 1 base and the V segment lost 4 bases, leaving 6 bases of the junction unmatched. Germline lookup yields CDR1 LNHDA and CDR2 SQIVND (reference sequence). The CDR3 sequence: CASSNTDRFNYGYTF. DNA for the CDR3: TGTGCCAGTAGTAACACGGACAGGTTTAACTATGGCTACACCTTC.

The J gene is TRBJ2-1, the V gene TRBV24-1; D remains ambiguous. Between the trimmed V and J ends, which lost 5 bases and 0 bases, there was a span of 13 bases. This CDR3 spans 16 amino acids. Germline loops: CDR1 KGHDR, CDR2 SFDVKD. The CDR3 loop is CATSGGSQSSYNEQFF. CDR3 in DNA: TGTGCCACCAGTGGAGGATCCCAGAGCTCCTACAATGAGCAGTTCTTC.

The V call is TRBV19, the J call TRBJ1-1; D possibly corresponds to TRBD1 (6 bases). Trimming cost V 3 bases and J 2 bases, with 19 bases left between them. Germline CDR1 and CDR2: LNHDA and SQIVND (reference sequence). CDR3 length: 17 residues. As DNA, the CDR3 is TGTGCCAGTAGTATTTCGGGAACCGGACAGCGAAACACTGAAGCTTTCTTT. Translating it yields CASSISGTGQRNTEAFF.

The rearrangement links TRBV30 to TRBJ2-7; 7 bases are shared with TRBD2. The V and J ends lost 2 bases and 2 bases, in that order; junction bases with no gene match: 9. The CDR3 sequence is 15 residues long. Germline CDR1 is GTSNPN and CDR2 is SVGIG (reference sequence). The CDR3 spells CAWSQPGLPAYEQYF. The CDR3 region has the DNA TGTGCCTGGAGTCAACCGGGACTACCGGCCTACGAGCAGTACTTC.

The chain employs TRBV5-1 and TRBJ2-3; tentative D call: TRBD2 (5 bases). Trimming took off 3 bases at V and 6 bases at J, with 23 bases between the two ends. Germline V gene lookup returns CDR1 SGHRS and CDR2 YFSETQ. The CDR3 extends over 17 amino acids. The CDR3 bases are TGCGCCAGCAGCTCGCTTTCTCAATCGGGCAGAGGGGATACGCAGTATTTT. Amino acid sequence: CASSSLSQSGRGDTQYF.

V usage is TRBV18 and J usage is TRBJ2-3; D remains unclear. The V and J ends lost 3 bases and 0 bases respectively, with 4 bases between them. Germline CDR1 reads KGHSH; CDR2 reads LQKENI. The CDR3 has 13 amino acids. Here the CDR3 reads CASSPLSTDTQYF. The CDR3 DNA reads TGTGCCAGCTCACCCCTTAGCACAGATACGCAGTATTTT.